The entry below describes one TCR beta chain. Its target is unknown. This CDR3 has 13 residues. CDR1 and CDR2 (germline): MNHNY, SVGAGI (reference sequence). Trimming left V 6 bases short and J 5 bases short, with 11 bases between. These data belong to a study of T cell responses to AZD1222 COVID-19 vaccine. Notes on the study in general: Donors were largely white British and mainly female; clonal diversity was possibly underestimated. Spike regions recognized by vaccine-associated CD4 TCRs spanned the protein, led by 160-218 and 743-854.

Here immunoSEQ multiplex PCR was the method, and the copy in TCRdb shows in-frame clones only, minus some. Among around 110,000 clones listed, approximately 83% were seen once. The clonotype was recovered from an adult in good health. The chain recombines TRBV6-6 with TRBJ1-5; D is undetermined. This specimen was peripheral blood, taken on day 0 of AZD1222 vaccination. CDR3 sequence: CASRLQADQPQHF. CDR3 DNA sequence: TGTGCCAGCAGACTTCAGGCCGATCAGCCCCAGCATTTT.